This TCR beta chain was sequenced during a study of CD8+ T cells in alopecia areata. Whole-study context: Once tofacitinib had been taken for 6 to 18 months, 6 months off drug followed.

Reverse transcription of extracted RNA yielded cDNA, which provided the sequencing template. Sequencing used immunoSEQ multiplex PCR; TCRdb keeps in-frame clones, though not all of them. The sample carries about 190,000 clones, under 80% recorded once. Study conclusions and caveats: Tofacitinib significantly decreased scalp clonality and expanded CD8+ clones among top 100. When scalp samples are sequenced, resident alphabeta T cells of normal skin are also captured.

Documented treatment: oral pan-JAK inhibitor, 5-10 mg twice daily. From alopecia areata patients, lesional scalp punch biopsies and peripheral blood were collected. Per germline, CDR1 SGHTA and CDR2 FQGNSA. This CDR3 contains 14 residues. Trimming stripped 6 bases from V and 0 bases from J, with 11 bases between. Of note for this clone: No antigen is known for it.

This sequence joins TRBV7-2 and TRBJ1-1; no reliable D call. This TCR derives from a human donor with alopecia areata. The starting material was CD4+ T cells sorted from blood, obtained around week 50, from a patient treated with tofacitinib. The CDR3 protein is CASSNHRVNTEAFF. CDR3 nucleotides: TGTGCCAGCAGTAATCATCGGGTGAACACTGAAGCTTTCTTT.